This is a list of T cell receptor beta chains from one sample in a study of technical replicates of blood from several donors. Method: immunoSEQ multiplex PCR; TCRdb's copy keeps in-frame clones and lacks some. The table shows under 85,000 clones, with 91% occurring only once. Material: T cells isolated from PBMCs. These TCRs come from a human donor in good health. Some clones in this sample may be carry-over from other donors' samples. Both conserved end residues are part of each CDR3. D genes are given only for firm matches. Clone size is given for some rows only: seen once, a few or many times, or a class if the clone is expanded.

J: TRBJ2-5
size: .
D: TRBD2
V: TRBV6-1
CDR3: CASSDLAGGQETQYF
DNA: TGTGCCAGCAGTGACCTAGCGGGGGGGCAGGAGACCCAGTACTTC

J: TRBJ2-3
size: .
D: .
V: TRBV7-3
CDR3: CASSPKGIAEITDTQYF
DNA: TGTGCCAGCAGCCCAAAAGGAATAGCGGAAATCACAGATACGCAGTATTTT

J: TRBJ2-7
size: once
D: .
V: TRBV7-9
CDR3: CASSLSGLGSYEQYF
DNA: TGTGCCAGCAGCTTATCAGGGTTGGGGTCCTACGAGCAGTACTTC

J: TRBJ2-6
size: .
D: .
V: TRBV6-1
CDR3: CASSDRQGWTNVLTF
DNA: TGTGCCAGCAGTGACCGGCAGGGGTGGACCAACGTCCTGACTTTC

J: TRBJ1-6
size: .
D: .
V: TRBV6-6
CDR3: CASSYPFNSPLHF
DNA: TGTGCCAGCAGTTACCCATTTAATTCACCCCTCCACTTT

J: TRBJ2-7
size: .
D: TRBD1
V: TRBV19
CDR3: CASSIRFGTGSHEQYF
DNA: TGTGCCAGTAGTATAAGGTTTGGGACAGGGTCCCACGAGCAGTACTTC

J: TRBJ2-2
size: .
D: TRBD1
V: TRBV7-3
CDR3: CASSVTGGLGTGELFF
DNA: TGTGCCAGCAGCGTTACAGGGGGGTTGGGCACCGGGGAGCTGTTTTTT

J: TRBJ1-1
size: .
D: .
V: TRBV5-6
CDR3: CASSVNRATNTEAFF
DNA: TGTGCCAGCAGCGTGAACAGGGCCACGAACACTGAAGCTTTCTTT

J: TRBJ1-1
size: once
D: TRBD1
V: TRBV5-1
CDR3: CASSVWTGGDQTEAFF
DNA: TGCGCCAGCAGCGTGTGGACAGGGGGCGATCAGACTGAAGCTTTCTTT

J: TRBJ2-7
size: .
D: TRBD1
V: TRBV28
CDR3: CASKGGPPQGAARYEQYF
DNA: TGTGCCAGCAAGGGGGGGCCCCCACAGGGGGCGGCCCGCTACGAGCAGTACTTC

J: TRBJ2-1
size: .
D: .
V: TRBV29-1
CDR3: CSVASNSYNEQFF
DNA: TGCAGCGTTGCCAGTAACTCCTACAATGAGCAGTTCTTC

J: TRBJ1-1
size: .
D: TRBD1
V: TRBV6-6
CDR3: CASSYTDRGRAAEAFF
DNA: TGTGCCAGCAGTTACACTGACAGGGGTCGAGCCGCTGAAGCTTTCTTT

J: TRBJ1-5
size: .
D: TRBD1
V: TRBV19
CDR3: CASSMMGQGSEPQHF
DNA: TGTGCCAGTAGTATGATGGGACAGGGTAGTGAGCCCCAGCATTTT

J: TRBJ1-1
size: once
D: TRBD1
V: TRBV11-3
CDR3: CASSLFGQGGFGFF
DNA: TGTGCCAGCAGCTTATTTGGACAGGGTGGTTTTGGTTTCTTT

J: TRBJ2-3
size: .
D: TRBD1
V: TRBV5-6
CDR3: CASSKGQTDTQYF
DNA: TGTGCCAGCAGCAAGGGACAGACAGATACGCAGTATTTT

J: TRBJ2-1
size: once
D: TRBD2
V: TRBV18
CDR3: CASSRSGRGEQFF
DNA: TGTGCCAGCTCCCGAAGCGGGAGGGGTGAGCAGTTCTTC

J: TRBJ2-2
size: once
D: TRBD2
V: TRBV7-2
CDR3: CASSFVGTSRPGSPGELFF
DNA: TGTGCCAGCAGCTTTGTCGGGACTAGCCGGCCGGGGTCCCCCGGGGAGCTGTTTTTT

J: TRBJ1-1
size: .
D: .
V: TRBV2
CDR3: CARGGRENTEAFF
DNA: TGTGCCAGGGGCGGACGGGAGAACACTGAAGCTTTCTTT

J: TRBJ1-2
size: once
D: TRBD1
V: TRBV6-6
CDR3: CASSYGDRDLNYGYTF
DNA: TGTGCCAGCAGTTACGGGGACAGGGACCTTAACTATGGCTACACCTTC

J: TRBJ2-1
size: .
D: TRBD2
V: TRBV7-2
CDR3: CASTLIPTSGSSVYEQFF
DNA: TGTGCCAGCACCCTGATCCCCACTAGCGGGAGTAGTGTCTATGAGCAGTTCTTC

J: TRBJ1-5
size: .
D: TRBD1
V: TRBV4-1
CDR3: CASSQETGQGYQPQHF
DNA: TGCGCCAGCAGCCAAGAAACGGGACAGGGCTATCAGCCCCAGCATTTT

J: TRBJ2-3
size: .
D: TRBD2
V: TRBV11-2
CDR3: CASSFRGGRGRPDTQYF
DNA: TGTGCCAGCAGCTTTCGGGGCGGGAGGGGAAGGCCAGATACGCAGTATTTT

J: TRBJ2-7
size: .
D: .
V: TRBV2
CDR3: CASARRDSYEQYF
DNA: TGTGCCAGCGCACGGCGGGACTCCTACGAGCAGTACTTC

J: TRBJ2-5
size: .
D: .
V: TRBV7-9
CDR3: CASGSRSSETQYF
DNA: TGTGCCAGCGGGTCGCGGTCAAGCGAGACCCAGTACTTC

J: TRBJ1-2
size: .
D: .
V: TRBV18
CDR3: CASSLDGAPDGYTF
DNA: TGTGCCAGCTCACTCGACGGAGCACCGGATGGCTACACCTTC

J: TRBJ2-3
size: .
D: TRBD1
V: TRBV7-8
CDR3: CASSLHRTGVFGGDTQYF
DNA: TGTGCCAGCAGCCTCCACCGGACAGGGGTTTTTGGAGGAGATACGCAGTATTTT

J: TRBJ1-5
size: .
D: TRBD1
V: TRBV12-5
CDR3: CASGLGGGDQPQHF
DNA: TGTGCTAGTGGTTTAGGGGGCGGCGATCAGCCCCAGCATTTT

J: TRBJ1-1
size: few
D: TRBD1
V: TRBV4-1
CDR3: CASSQDFGQGKAFF
DNA: TGCGCCAGCAGCCAAGACTTCGGACAGGGAAAAGCTTTCTTT